The 30 T cell receptor beta chains presented below share a single source sample, sequenced in a study of blood T cell repertoires in COVID-19. The assay was immunoSEQ multiplex PCR, and TCRdb's table has in-frame clones only and misses some. There are more than 140,000 clones in the sample; 85% to 90% occur only once, and roughly 8.7% lies in the top ten. The sample was peripheral blood. These TCRs come from a woman in her fifties or sixties with acute or convalescent COVID-19.

This chain joins TRBV18 and TRBJ1-2, with TRBD1 identical over 10 bases. The CDR3 length is 17 residues. CDR1 and CDR2 from the germline V gene are KGHSH and LQKENI. J gave up 8 bases and V 1 base, and 13 bases lay outside the gene matches. CDR3 protein: CASSPQPTGGAGGGYTF. DNA of the CDR3: TGTGCCAGCTCACCACAACCGACAGGGGGCGCAGGAGGAGGCTACACCTTC.

The chain couples TRBV3-1 (or the pseudogene TRBV3-2) to TRBJ1-1, with D possibly TRBD1 on 6 matching bases. Germline loops: CDR1 LGHDT, CDR2 YNNKEL (reference sequence). This CDR3 has 14 amino acids. With 0 bases removed from V and 7 bases from J, the gap between germline ends came to 12 bases. The CDR3 nucleotides read TGTGCCAGCAGCCAAGATCCTGGACAGTTTGAAGCTTTCTTT. The encoded protein is CASSQDPGQFEAFF.

The chain uses TRBV28 and TRBJ1-3; a possible D gene is TRBD1 (5 bases). Germline assignment: CDR1 MDHEN and CDR2 SYDVKM. Trimming shortened V by 6 bases and J by 2 bases, and 11 bases separated the two germline ends. The CDR3 loop spans 14 amino acids. CDR3 bases: TGTGCCAGCAGGCGGGGGGGGACTGGAAACACCATATATTTT. Translating gives CASRRGGTGNTIYF.

Only a few counts were recorded for this clone. This sequence joins TRBV6-5 and TRBJ1-2; 7 nucleotides match TRBD1. This CDR3 comprises 15 residues. V lost 5 bases to trimming and J lost 4 bases; unmatched junction nucleotides: 10. Looked up from germline, CDR1 is MNHEY and CDR2 is SVGAGI. The CDR3 bases are TGTGCCAGCAGTCTCTCCAGGGGGTTTGGCTATGGCTACACCTTC. Amino acids: CASSLSRGFGYGYTF.

The chain couples TRBV19 to TRBJ1-1; 9 positions match TRBD1. The CDR3 consists of 17 residues. V was clipped by 4 bases and J by 5 bases; unmatched bases: 14. Looked up from germline, CDR1 is LNHDA and CDR2 is SQIVND (reference sequence). DNA of the CDR3: TGTGCCAGTAGTACCCACCCCGGTGGGACAGGGAAGACTGAAGCTTTCTTT. This gives the protein CASSTHPGGTGKTEAFF. Using reference TRBV19 and TRBJ1-1 for the parts outside the CDR3, the full variable domain is DGGITQSPKYLFRKEGQNVTLSCEQNLNHDAMYWYRQDPGQGLRLIYYSQIVNDFQKGDIAEGYSVSREKKESFPLTVTSAQKNPTAFYLCASSTHPGGTGKTEAFFGQGTRLTVV.

The CDR3 spells CASSLVSNTGELFF. CDR3 bases: TGCGCCAGCAGCTTGGTTAGTAACACCGGGGAGCTGTTTTTT. The V call is TRBV5-1, the J call TRBJ2-2; D remains unclear. V shed 0 bases and J shed 2 bases, with 5 bases lying between them. The CDR3 has 14 amino acids. CDR1 and CDR2 from the germline V gene are SGHRS and YFSETQ. Together with reference TRBV5-1 and TRBJ2-2, the CDR3 gives the full variable domain: KAGVTQTPRYLIKTRGQQVTLSCSPISGHRSVSWYQQTPGQGLQFLFEYFSETQRNKGNFPGRFSGRQFSNSRSEMNVSTLELGDSALYLCASSLVSNTGELFFGEGSRLTVL.

This chain uses TRBV7-8 with TRBJ1-2; 8 bases are a match to TRBD1. Germline assignment: CDR1 SGHVS and CDR2 FQNEAQ. After removal of 5 bases from V and 2 bases from J, the junction contained 10 bases not matched to a gene. The length of the CDR3 is 16 residues. The CDR3 reads CASSLISGGPNYGYTF. The DNA of the CDR3 is TGTGCCAGCAGCCTAATTTCAGGGGGCCCAAACTATGGCTACACCTTC.

The chain joins TRBV5-1 to TRBJ2-5; D is uncertain. Germline V gives CDR1 SGHRS, CDR2 YFSETQ. Between the trimmed V and J ends, which lost 0 bases and 1 base, there was a span of 10 bases. This CDR3 has 15 amino acids. The CDR3 here is CASSLAVDFQETQYF. The CDR3 DNA follows: TGCGCCAGCAGCTTGGCCGTCGACTTCCAAGAGACCCAGTACTTC.

The chain recombines TRBV27 with TRBJ2-1, with unresolved D. Germline-derived CDR1 and CDR2 are MNHEY and SMNVEV (reference sequence). The ends were cut back, 6 bases at V and 4 bases at J, with 13 bases in the middle. The CDR3 extends over 14 amino acids. In DNA, the CDR3 is TGTGCCAGCAGGAATCCAGGCCGTTACAATGAGCAGTTCTTC. The encoded protein is CASRNPGRYNEQFF.

In DNA form, the CDR3 reads TGTGCCAGCAGCTGGGGGGGGGCCCGGCTGGATTCACCCCTCCACTTT. Amino acids: CASSWGGARLDSPLHF. This rearrangement joins TRBV7-2 to TRBJ1-6; D perhaps matches TRBD1 (6 bases). With 4 bases removed from V and 8 bases from J, the gap between germline ends came to 18 bases. This CDR3 has 16 amino acids. CDR1 SGHTA and CDR2 FQGNSA come from the germline V gene.

J is TRBJ2-1 and V is TRBV5-4, with D tentatively TRBD2 (5 bases). Trimming pared 4 bases from V and 4 bases from J, leaving 18 bases between. Germline V gene lookup returns CDR1 SGHNT and CDR2 YYREEE (reference sequence). The CDR3 has 16 residues. Written as DNA, the CDR3 is TGTGCCAGCAGCCGCGCAGGAGGTAGGGCTTACAATGAGCAGTTCTTC. This codes for CASSRAGGRAYNEQFF.

This clone was detected only a few times. This sample includes further DNA sequences coding for the same CDR3. The rearrangement links TRBV10-2 to TRBJ2-3, with 11 bases that match TRBD2. V shed 0 bases and J 3 bases; nucleotides not matched to a gene: 5. This CDR3 has 17 amino acids. Germline V gene data show CDR1 as WSHSY and CDR2 as SAAADI. The CDR3 DNA follows: TGCGCCAGCAGTGAGTCAAAGCTAGCGGGGGGTACAGATACGCAGTATTTT. Protein product: CASSESKLAGGTDTQYF.

This clone occurred a few times. The chain is built from TRBV12-3 or TRBV12-4 and TRBJ2-1; a possible D gene is TRBD1 (6 bases). V lost 4 bases, J lost 2 bases, and 6 bases lay in between. This CDR3 has 13 residues. In DNA form, the CDR3 reads TGTGCCAGCAGTTCAGGGGCCTACAATGAGCAGTTCTTC. It encodes CASSSGAYNEQFF.

The CDR3 sequence is CASSPSPNSRDGYTF. DNA for the CDR3: TGTGCCAGCAGCCCTTCCCCGAACAGCCGAGATGGCTACACCTTC. The chain employs TRBV5-4 and TRBJ1-2; no definite D call. Trimming pared 4 bases from V and 6 bases from J, leaving 19 bases between. The CDR3 extends over 15 amino acids. Germline-derived CDR1 and CDR2 are SGHNT and YYREEE (reference sequence).

V gene TRBV5-8 combines with J gene TRBJ2-7, with 9 bases fitting TRBD1. V shed 6 bases, J shed 2 bases, and the junction held 6 bases outside the gene matches. Per the germline V gene, CDR1 is SGHTS and CDR2 is YDEGEE. The CDR3 has 14 residues. In nucleotides, the CDR3 is TGTGCCAGCATTCGAGACAGGGGGGCCTACGAGCAGTACTTC. Amino acid sequence: CASIRDRGAYEQYF.

V is TRBV3-1 (or the pseudogene TRBV3-2) and J is TRBJ1-6; D not certain. Germline CDR1 and CDR2: LGHDT and YNNKEL (reference sequence). V lost 4 bases to trimming and J lost 10 bases, with 17 bases between them. The CDR3 covers 15 residues. CDR3 loop: CASSPRILRGSPLHF. In DNA, the CDR3 is TGTGCCAGCAGCCCCAGGATCCTTCGGGGATCACCCCTCCACTTT.

The CDR3 reads CASSLGTGGLANYGYTF. The CDR3 nucleotides read TGTGCCAGCAGCCTCGGGACAGGGGGCTTAGCTAACTATGGCTACACCTTC. This sequence joins TRBV9 and TRBJ1-2; 12 nucleotides agree with TRBD1. Germline V gene lookup returns CDR1 SGDLS and CDR2 YYNGEE. The V segment lost 4 bases and the J segment 0 bases; nucleotides outside the gene matches: 7. The CDR3 is 17 amino acids.

This chain joins TRBV9 and TRBJ1-2; 11 bases fit TRBD1. Germline CDR1 and CDR2: SGDLS and YYNGEE. CDR3 length equals 15 residues. V shed 6 bases and J 7 bases; nucleotides not matched to a gene: 11. The CDR3 DNA follows: TGTGCCAGCACCACTTCCGGGACAGGGGGAAGTGGCTACACCTTC. Encoded protein: CASTTSGTGGSGYTF.

V is TRBV15 and J is TRBJ1-1; 8 bases agree with TRBD1. The CDR3 has 15 residues. The V gene's germline CDR1 is LNHNV and CDR2 YYDKDF (reference sequence). The junction had 3 bases not matched to a gene; V was cut back by 3 bases and J by 0 bases. DNA of the CDR3: TGTGCCACCAGCAGGCTCAGGGGGCTGAACACTGAAGCTTTCTTT. Protein: CATSRLRGLNTEAFF.

The V call is TRBV12-5, the J call TRBJ2-3, with 9 nucleotides matching TRBD1. V dropped 9 bases and J dropped 8; count of bases not matched to a gene: 9. The CDR3 spans 13 residues. Per the germline V gene, CDR1 is LGHNT and CDR2 is FRNRAP. The CDR3 DNA reads as TGTGCTAGCCGGGACAGGGAAAGAGGTACGCAGTATTTT. This sequence encodes CASRDRERGTQYF.

The chain uses TRBV4-1 and TRBJ2-5; no clear D. The V gene lost 3 bases and the J gene lost 0 bases, with 8 bases spanning the gap. Germline V CDR1 and CDR2: MGHRA, YSYEKL. The CDR3 is made up of 14 amino acids. The CDR3 region is CASSQGLNQETQYF. Here the CDR3 DNA reads TGCGCCAGCAGCCAGGGCCTTAACCAAGAGACCCAGTACTTC.

This clone was recorded once. The genes are TRBV11-3 and TRBJ2-7, with 11 bases lining up with TRBD1. The ends lost 4 bases at V and 7 bases at J; junction bases unmatched: 9. Germline V CDR1 and CDR2: SGHNT, YENEEA. The CDR3 has 15 amino acids. Here the CDR3 reads CASSSGQGVLLEQYF. The DNA for the CDR3 is TGTGCCAGCAGCTCGGGACAGGGGGTTCTCTTGGAGCAGTACTTC.

This chain uses TRBV6-2 or TRBV6-3 with TRBJ1-1; 11 positions match TRBD1. CDR1 is MNHEY, CDR2 SVGEGT, per germline. This CDR3 is built from 13 residues. V gave up 6 bases and J gave up 11 bases; unmatched junction bases: 8. As DNA, the CDR3 is TGTGCCAGCAGCTGGGGACAGGGGGTCGTGGCTTTCTTT. Protein product: CASSWGQGVVAFF.

The V call is TRBV7-9, the J call TRBJ1-6, with TRBD1 as a possible D gene (5 bases). Between the trimmed V and J ends, which lost 5 bases and 11 bases, there was a span of 10 bases. The germline V gene encodes CDR1 SEHNR and CDR2 FQNEAQ (reference sequence). This CDR3 contains 12 residues. The CDR3 DNA sequence: TGTGCCAGCAGCCGGTCACAGGCACCCCTCCACTTT. As protein: CASSRSQAPLHF.

In the case of this clone: The sample contains more than one DNA sequence encoding this CDR3. The rearrangement uses TRBV18 and TRBJ2-1; possibly TRBD2 for D (6 bases). The CDR3 totals 12 residues. V lost 6 bases and J 6 bases, leaving 9 bases between the germline ends. CDR1 KGHSH and CDR2 LQKENI come from the germline V gene. The DNA for the CDR3 is TGTGCCAGCTCTCCCGGGGGCAATGAGCAGTTCTTC. Translation gives CASSPGGNEQFF.

The gene calls are TRBV19 and TRBJ1-4, with 12 bases matching TRBD1. The CDR3 consists of 12 residues. Losses at the gene ends were 6 bases for V and 14 bases for J; bases not matched to a gene: 4. Germline V gene lookup returns CDR1 LNHDA and CDR2 SQIVND (reference sequence). This chain's CDR3 is CASSTGTGGLFF. In DNA, the CDR3 is TGTGCCAGTAGCACCGGGACAGGGGGCCTGTTTTTT.

The rearrangement uses TRBV5-6 and TRBJ2-3, with 7 bases that match TRBD2. The J segment lost 0 bases and the V segment lost 1 base, leaving 14 bases of the junction unmatched. In germline, CDR1 is SGHDT, CDR2 YYEEEE. The CDR3 runs to 19 residues. CDR3 protein: CASSLSRGGPLLSTDTQYF. For the CDR3, the DNA is TGTGCCAGCAGCTTGTCGCGCGGGGGACCCCTCCTTAGCACAGATACGCAGTATTTT.

The chain couples TRBV5-1 to TRBJ2-2, with TRBD1 matching 7 bases. Trimming took 3 bases from V and 7 from J; bases not matched to a gene: 12. The CDR3 has 16 residues. Per the germline V gene, CDR1 is SGHRS and CDR2 is YFSETQ. CDR3 in DNA: TGCGCCAGCAGCTCGACAGGGACAGTGAATTTCGGGGAGCTGTTTTTT. This encodes CASSSTGTVNFGELFF.

This clone showed up just once. The rearrangement joins TRBV5-1 to TRBJ1-3; 8 nucleotides agree with TRBD1. Germline trimming cut 4 bases from V and 0 bases from J; bases unmatched to any gene: 3. The CDR3 loop spans 15 amino acids. Germline values: CDR1 SGHRS, CDR2 YFSETQ. CDR3 residues: CASSLTGDSGNTIYF. The CDR3 DNA reads as TGCGCCAGCAGCCTGACAGGGGACTCTGGAAACACCATATATTTT.

The V call is TRBV9, the J call TRBJ1-6; 7 bases are a match to TRBD1. V lost 0 bases to trimming and J lost 6 bases; unmatched junction nucleotides: 3. CDR1 and CDR2 from the germline V gene are SGDLS and YYNGEE. There are 15 residues in the CDR3. DNA of the CDR3: TGTGCCAGCAGCGTAGACGGGACAGTTAATTCACCCCTCCACTTT. Amino acid sequence: CASSVDGTVNSPLHF.